Listed here is a single TCR beta chain. The data are from a study of blood T cell repertoires in COVID-19. In the study overall: Both acute and convalescent COVID-19 samples were obtained from the United States, Italy and Spain. The cDNA or gDNA used as material had been derived from T cells, B-cell-depleted T cells, or PBMCs.

As originally analysed: Quantification of nucleated cells was approximated via reference gene primer amplification. Assay used: immunoSEQ multiplex PCR; TCRdb lists only in-frame clones, some missing. That table is the source of V, J and clone size, and D and trimming were worked out from the DNA. The sample contains about 60,000 clones, 80% to 90% of which appear only once. The V gene lost 3 bases and the J gene lost 0 bases, with 15 bases spanning the gap. The CDR3 totals 17 residues. Germline assignment: CDR1 LNHDA and CDR2 SQIVND (reference sequence). Sequencing was carried out using peripheral blood. The clonotype was recovered from a man between 60 and 75 years old with acute or convalescent COVID-19. The chain uses TRBV19 and TRBJ1-3; possibly TRBD1 for D (5 bases). CDR3 bases: TGTGCCAGTAGTATCGGCAAAACAGGCGCCTCTGGAAACACCATATATTTT. Amino acids: CASSIGKTGASGNTIYF.